Included here is one T cell receptor beta chain sequence, with context. It lacks a known antigen. No qualities accompany the bases; no much larger clone lies one base away. Interpreted using the paper, the treatment or condition label stands for: some 20 received Ad26.COV2.S at low or high dose, single or two shots; roughly five received placebo; per-sample allocation not given. Repertoires of vaccine and placebo recipients were sequenced from samples taken on day 63 after the first injection. Cohort 1b enrolled 25 or so adults aged 18-55 years at a single site in Boston, USA, between 29 July and 7 August 2020. Ad26.COV2.S was a replication-incompetent adenovirus type 26 vector expressing a prefusion-stabilized SARS-CoV-2 spike protein from the original Wuhan strain. This entry belongs to a study of Ad26.COV2.S vaccination and SARS-CoV-2 variants (dated by TCRdb to about 2021). About the study as a whole: Vaccine-arm donors came from COV1001, a multicentre, randomized, double-blind, placebo-controlled phase I-IIa trial of Ad26.COV2.S in healthy adults. Ad26.COV2.S was given intramuscularly at 5x10^10 or 1x10^11 viral particles, as a single shot or as two shots 56 days apart. TCRbeta repertoire sequencing was used to assess the specificity and breadth of SARS-CoV-2-reactive T cell receptors after Ad26.COV2.S vaccination. A total of around 32 samples were included in the TCR-sequenced set, comprising about 20 Ad26.COV2.S vaccine recipients, 5 placebo recipients and 8 SARS-CoV-2 convalescent individuals. Trial participants were randomized into five groups of five: low-dose or high-dose Ad26.COV2.S given once or twice, or placebo on both occasions. Throughout the experiments and outcome assessment, investigators stayed blinded to trial group allocation.

The immunoSEQ Assay was the method used to sequence TCRbeta CDR3 regions. After extraction, genomic DNA underwent amplification by bias-controlled multiplex PCR, followed by high-throughput sequencing. The original methods were these. To quantify the absolute abundance of each unique TCRbeta CDR3 region, sequences were collapsed and filtered. T cell fraction was estimated by normalizing TCRbeta template counts to usable DNA, with usable DNA measured through amplification of reference genes found in all nucleated cells. Repertoire TCRs were annotated as SARS-CoV-2-specific by exact matching of V gene, CDR3 amino acid sequence and J gene to a known reactive TCR set. The reference SARS-CoV-2 TCR set was derived from MIRA and filtered for enrichment in COVID-19-positive ImmuneCODE repertoires, a step that removed public or cross-reactive TCRs. Using the MIRA antigens, annotated TCRs were further analysed by specific ORF or by position within an ORF. Breadth was defined as annotated unique rearrangements over total unique productive rearrangements; depth was the summed frequency of those rearrangements. Two-sided Wilcoxon rank-sum tests were applied when comparing TCR breadth between groups. Entries here come from immuneACCESS through TCRdb and include only in-frame sequences with V and J called. Some clones fail to appear in such tables; in the studies checked, an unresolved V gene covers under half of the shortfall, and the cause of the remainder is unknown. The V and J calls and the clone size are those of that table, but D and trimming were determined from the DNA. The sample has about 680,000 clones on record, around 92% of them singletons. The ten largest make up over 1.3% of the sample.

CDR1 and CDR2, looked up from the germline V gene, are SQVTM and ANQGSEA. The CDR3 contains 12 residues, cysteine and phenylalanine counted. Just the 36-base CDR3 DNA is kept, in frame starting at base 1. Ends trimmed: V by 4 bases, J by 7 bases; bases unmatched to a gene: 6. The investigation overall reported the following: The authors noted that the TCR breadth and depth analyses may have underestimated total T cell responses. The study lacked the statistical power to compare responses across vaccine doses or regimens. Ad26.COV2.S recipients had higher spike-specific TCR breadth than placebo recipients (P = 0.0014). After vaccination, substantial breadth of spike-specific CD8+ and CD4+ T cell responses was reported. Comparable non-spike TCR breadth was observed between vaccine and placebo recipients, consistent with only spike being contained in the vaccine.

The TCR originated in a person between 18 and 60 years old who received the Ad26.COV2.S COVID-19 vaccine or a placebo. The V and J genes are TRBV29-1 and TRBJ2-7; 8 central nucleotides agree with TRBD1. The material sequenced was peripheral blood, taken in a trial of Ad26.COV2.S vaccine versus placebo. The nucleotides read TGCAGCGTTGCGGCAGGGGGCAGAGAGCAGTACTTC. Translated, it reads CSVAAGGREQYF.